The 2 T cell receptor beta chains presented below share a single source sample, sequenced in a study of graft-versus-host responses after intestinal transplantation. What these receptors recognize is not known. Assay: immunoSEQ multiplex PCR; the TCRdb copy retains only in-frame clones and omits some. This table has about 82,000 clones, roughly 90% appearing once. The source was unstimulated CD4+ T cells sorted from spleen or lymph node cells, collected before transplant. These receptors all stem from a human donor who was the organ donor for an intestinal transplant.

This rearrangement joins TRBV6-5 to TRBJ1-1, with 7 bases lining up with TRBD1. Germline V CDR1 and CDR2: MNHEY, SVGAGI. This CDR3 has 16 residues. The junction had 5 bases not matched to a gene; V was cut back by 0 bases and J by 1 base. CDR3 nucleotides: TGTGCCAGCAGTTACTCCGAGGGACAGACGAACACTGAAGCTTTCTTT. Amino acids: CASSYSEGQTNTEAFF.

This sequence joins TRBV4-2 and TRBJ2-5; no clear D gene. The CDR3 consists of 15 residues. V was shortened by 0 bases and J by 3 bases, with 11 bases between the two germline ends. Germline assignment: CDR1 LGHNA and CDR2 YNFKEQ. The CDR3 region is CASSQDVTAEETQYF. CDR3 bases: TGTGCCAGCAGCCAAGATGTAACAGCTGAAGAGACCCAGTACTTC.